These T cell receptor beta chains were read from a single sample in a study of T cells after yellow fever vaccination. TCRdb ran MiXCR on the 5' RACE reads and lists one entry per CDR3 protein. The table records 100,000 to 150,000 distinct CDR3 sequences, over 8% of them present only once. The sequences come from CD8+ T cells sorted from PBMCs, collected on the day of the yellow fever booster vaccination. The origin of the receptors is a man aged 18 to 30 who received the YFV17D yellow fever vaccine. Each CDR3 is given with its conserved first and last residue. D genes are given only for firm matches. Rows give clone size only sometimes, using once, few, many, or a class for an expanded clone.

>few|TRBV12-3/TRBV12-4|.|TRBJ1-5
CASSQGMGNQPQHF
TGTGCCAGCAGCCAGGGTATGGGCAATCAGCCCCAGCATTTT
>.|TRBV29-1|TRBD2|TRBJ2-1
CSVGGGWREYNEQFF
TGCAGCGTCGGGGGGGGATGGAGGGAATACAATGAGCAGTTCTTC
>few|TRBV19|.|TRBJ2-1
CASSLPIPNEQFF
TGTGCCAGTAGCTTACCAATACCTAATGAGCAGTTCTTC
>few|TRBV5-6|.|TRBJ1-2
CASSLESNYGYTF
TGTGCCAGCAGCTTGGAGTCTAACTATGGCTACACCTTC
>.|TRBV6-2/TRBV6-3|.|TRBJ1-1
CASSYSPMGTEAFF
TGTGCCAGCAGTTACTCGCCGATGGGCACTGAAGCTTTCTTT
>few|TRBV7-9|.|TRBJ1-2
CASSERGNYGYTF
TGTGCCAGCAGTGAACGGGGGAACTATGGCTACACCTTC
>few|TRBV7-2|.|TRBJ2-5
CASSLGAGIQETQYF
TGTGCCAGCAGCCTGGGGGCGGGGATCCAAGAGACCCAGTACTTC
>.|TRBV2|.|TRBJ1-1
CASREATVNTEAFF
TGTGCCAGCAGAGAGGCGACAGTGAACACTGAAGCTTTCTTT
>few|TRBV9|.|TRBJ2-1
CASSVYDNEQFF
TGTGCCAGCAGCGTCTATGACAATGAGCAGTTCTTC
>.|TRBV6-1|.|TRBJ2-7
CASSQWPAYEQYF
TGTGCCAGTTCCCAATGGCCGGCCTACGAGCAGTACTTC
>.|TRBV4-3|.|TRBJ2-7
CASSQDRDYYEQYF
TGCGCCAGCAGCCAAGATAGGGATTACTACGAGCAGTACTTC
>.|TRBV3-1|TRBD2|TRBJ2-3
CASSPTSGGTDTQYF
TGTGCCAGCAGCCCGACTAGCGGAGGGACAGATACGCAGTATTTT
>.|TRBV9|TRBD2|TRBJ2-1
CASSSGGISYNEQFF
TGTGCCAGCAGCTCGGGGGGGATCTCCTACAATGAGCAGTTCTTC
>few|TRBV11-2|TRBD1|TRBJ2-2
CASSPRTGVVGELFF
TGTGCCAGCAGCCCGAGGACAGGGGTTGTCGGGGAGCTGTTTTTT
>few|TRBV12-3/TRBV12-4|.|TRBJ2-3
CASSLGGNQDTQYF
TGTGCCAGCAGTTTAGGGGGGAATCAGGATACGCAGTATTTT
>.|TRBV19|.|TRBJ1-1
CASSIGTAAYTEAFF
TGTGCCAGTAGCATCGGGACCGCTGCTTACACTGAAGCTTTCTTT
>few|TRBV7-6|.|TRBJ2-1
CASSSGAQPFEQFF
TGTGCCAGCAGCTCGGGGGCACAGCCTTTTGAGCAGTTCTTC
>hyperexpanded|TRBV12-3/TRBV12-4|.|TRBJ2-7
CASSFWTPYEQYF
TGTGCCAGCAGTTTTTGGACACCCTACGAGCAGTACTTC
>.|TRBV30|.|TRBJ1-2
CAWRGGEWNYGYTF
TGTGCCTGGAGGGGAGGAGAATGGAACTATGGCTACACCTTC
>many|TRBV5-1|.|TRBJ1-1
CASSLGGGRTTAFF
TGCGCCAGCAGCTTGGGTGGGGGCCGGACCACAGCTTTCTTT
>many|TRBV29-1|TRBD2|TRBJ2-1
CSVEGGEGTSGGARYNEQFF
TGCAGCGTTGAGGGCGGAGAGGGGACTAGCGGGGGGGCCAGGTACAATGAGCAGTTCTTC
>many|TRBV11-2|.|TRBJ2-5
CASSFPLLF
TGTGCCAGCAGCTTCCCCCTACTGTTC
>.|TRBV20-1|TRBD1|TRBJ2-2
CSAALQGPGELFF
TGCAGTGCTGCTTTACAGGGGCCCGGGGAGCTGTTTTTT
>many|TRBV19|.|TRBJ1-2
CASSDRKRDGYTF
TGTGCCAGTAGTGATCGGAAGCGGGATGGCTACACCTTC
>.|TRBV4-1|TRBD2|TRBJ2-7
CASSLHGGNSDISYEQYF
TGCGCCAGCAGCCTACACGGGGGGAACTCCGACATTTCCTACGAGCAGTACTTC
>many|TRBV12-3/TRBV12-4|TRBD1|TRBJ2-2
CASSSDRTVTGELFF
TGTGCCAGCAGTTCGGACAGGACGGTCACCGGGGAGCTGTTTTTT
>few|TRBV18|.|TRBJ2-6
CASSHDGGSGANVLTF
TGTGCCAGCTCTCACGACGGGGGCTCTGGGGCCAACGTCCTGACTTTC
>.|TRBV7-9|.|TRBJ2-3
CASSFEGTYPTDTQYF
TGTGCCAGCAGCTTTGAAGGGACATACCCCACAGATACGCAGTATTTT
>many|TRBV14|.|TRBJ1-6
CASSQEGALGTPLHF
TGTGCCAGCAGCCAAGAGGGGGCTCTCGGTACACCCCTCCACTTT
>.|TRBV9|.|TRBJ1-1
CASSVVARGVGTEAFF
TGTGCCAGCAGCGTAGTGGCCCGGGGAGTCGGCACTGAAGCTTTCTTT
>.|TRBV5-1|.|TRBJ2-1
CASRDGTLSYNEQFF
TGCGCCAGCCGGGACGGCACCCTCTCCTACAATGAGCAGTTCTTC
>.|TRBV28|.|TRBJ2-2
CATAVGGGGELFF
TGTGCCACAGCAGTGGGAGGCGGCGGGGAGCTGTTTTTT
>.|TRBV20-1|.|TRBJ1-6
CSAPYRDGSPLHF
TGCAGTGCCCCCTACAGGGACGGTTCACCCCTCCACTTT
>.|TRBV3-1|.|TRBJ2-5
CASSQATGGETQYF
TGTGCCAGCAGCCAAGCCACTGGGGGGGAGACCCAGTACTTC
>.|TRBV3-1|.|TRBJ2-5
CASSPGRLIQETQYF
TGTGCCAGCAGCCCGGGCAGGCTGATACAAGAGACCCAGTACTTC
>few|TRBV7-9|TRBD1|TRBJ2-2
CASSGRTGRTGELFF
TGTGCCAGCAGCGGCCGGACAGGGAGGACCGGGGAGCTGTTTTTT
>few|TRBV11-2|.|TRBJ2-2
CASSLGEGGELFF
TGTGCCAGCAGCTTGGGAGAGGGCGGGGAGCTGTTTTTT
>.|TRBV12-3/TRBV12-4|.|TRBJ2-1
CASSPINEQFF
TGTGCCAGCAGCCCGATTAATGAGCAGTTCTTC
>.|TRBV7-9|TRBD1|TRBJ1-1
CASSLYGQGETEAFF
TGTGCCAGCAGCTTATATGGACAGGGGGAAACTGAAGCTTTCTTT
>few|TRBV6-2/TRBV6-3|.|TRBJ2-3
CASSYISGTDTQYF
TGTGCCAGCAGTTATATCTCCGGTACAGATACGCAGTATTTT
>many|TRBV3-1|TRBD1|TRBJ1-5
CASSQEGQGTNQPQHF
TGTGCCAGCAGCCAAGAGGGACAGGGTACCAATCAGCCCCAGCATTTT
>many|TRBV10-1|.|TRBJ2-2
CASSENAGTGELFF
TGCGCCAGCAGTGAGAATGCAGGGACCGGGGAGCTGTTTTTT
>.|TRBV10-3|TRBD1|TRBJ1-2
CAISELGQGDGYTF
TGTGCCATCAGTGAGTTGGGACAGGGTGATGGCTACACCTTC
>many|TRBV6-2/TRBV6-3|.|TRBJ1-1
CASRWRDTEAFF
TGTGCCAGCCGGTGGAGGGACACTGAAGCTTTCTTT
>.|TRBV5-6|.|TRBJ1-2
CASSLGGLNYGYTF
TGTGCCAGCAGCTTGGGCGGCCTTAACTATGGCTACACCTTC
>many|TRBV6-2/TRBV6-3|TRBD1|TRBJ1-6
CASSKAGTGLSPLHF
TGTGCCAGCAGTAAGGCCGGGACAGGCCTTTCACCCCTCCACTTT
>few|TRBV5-4|.|TRBJ1-2
CASSLVSGDGYTF
TGTGCCAGCAGCTTGGTGTCCGGGGATGGCTACACCTTC
>many|TRBV7-9|TRBD1|TRBJ2-2
CASSLADRARNTGELFF
TGTGCCAGCAGCTTAGCGGACAGGGCAAGGAACACCGGGGAGCTGTTTTTT
>.|TRBV20-1|.|TRBJ2-7
CSARGVHYEQYF
TGCAGTGCTAGAGGGGTCCACTACGAGCAGTACTTC
>many|TRBV12-3/TRBV12-4|.|TRBJ2-7
CASSLGFQGPSYEQYF
TGTGCCAGCAGTTTAGGGTTCCAGGGGCCCTCCTACGAGCAGTACTTC
>.|TRBV7-3|.|TRBJ2-2
CASSLQGGVNTGELFF
TGTGCCAGCAGCTTACAGGGGGGGGTCAACACCGGGGAGCTGTTTTTT
>.|TRBV5-4|.|TRBJ2-1
CASSLDGGYNEQFF
TGTGCCAGCAGCTTGGATGGCGGCTACAATGAGCAGTTCTTC
>few|TRBV12-3/TRBV12-4|TRBD1|TRBJ1-1
CASSIRQGDTEAFF
TGTGCCAGCAGTATCAGACAGGGGGACACTGAAGCTTTCTTT
>.|TRBV7-2|TRBD2|TRBJ2-2
CASSPTSGGITGELFF
TGTGCCAGCAGCCCAACTAGCGGGGGGATCACCGGGGAGCTGTTTTTT
>few|TRBV12-3/TRBV12-4|.|TRBJ2-1
CASSENYNEQFF
TGTGCCAGCAGCGAAAACTACAATGAGCAGTTCTTC
>many|TRBV7-8|.|TRBJ1-6
CASSLGSGVWIGGTYNSPLHF
TGTGCCAGCAGCTTAGGGTCGGGGGTTTGGATCGGGGGAACCTATAATTCACCCCTCCACTTT
>few|TRBV6-5|.|TRBJ2-5
CASSPGRGLETQYF
TGTGCCAGCAGCCCTGGGCGGGGTCTGGAGACCCAGTACTTC
>.|TRBV7-3|.|TRBJ2-7
CASSDGGVGYEQYF
TGTGCCAGCAGCGACGGGGGAGTAGGCTACGAGCAGTACTTC
>.|TRBV12-3/TRBV12-4|.|TRBJ1-5
CASSLRASNQPQHF
TGTGCCAGCAGTCTCCGCGCTAGCAATCAGCCCCAGCATTTT